A selection of T cell receptor beta chains follows, all from one sample in a study of T cell repertoires in cytomegalovirus infection. TCRdb passed the reads through MiXCR, listing each CDR3 protein once. The data show about 770,000 distinct CDR3 sequences, with around 29% seen just once and around 13% held by the top ten. Their cognate antigens are unknown. The specimen was cultured CD8+ T cells from PBMCs, collected from culture after CMV antigen stimulation. Receptors originate from a human donor in good health (CMV status not recorded). Some clones in this sample may be carry-over from other donors' samples. CDR3s include the opening cysteine and the closing phenylalanine or tryptophan. Fields, in order: J gene, V gene, CDR3 protein.

TRBJ2-1,TRBV2,CASSESPGTLKNEQFF
TRBJ2-3,TRBV6-5,CASSQDRDRTDTQYF
TRBJ2-5,TRBV12-3/TRBV12-4,CASSLPSEGTQYF
TRBJ2-2,TRBV4-3,CASSQDRHRNTGELFF
TRBJ1-6,TRBV28,CASRKTGTQNSPLHF
TRBJ2-1,TRBV4-1,CASSQAGTPEQFF
TRBJ2-1,TRBV6-5,CASSYSRWGNEQFF
TRBJ2-5,TRBV9,CASSVGSGGHYQETQYF
TRBJ2-1,TRBV7-9,CASSLYAGGLVYNEQFF
TRBJ1-3,TRBV7-2,CASSPPALEGNTIYF
TRBJ1-1,TRBV19,CASTPFDRIEAFF
TRBJ2-5,TRBV11-1,CASSPGGSEETQYF
TRBJ1-6,TRBV7-6,CASSDDELNSPLHF
TRBJ1-3,TRBV6-5,CASSYSTGSGNTIYF
TRBJ2-4,TRBV15,CVTRGLGNIQYF
TRBJ1-1,TRBV10-3,CAIRLQGNTEAFF
TRBJ2-1,TRBV9,CASSSGDANEQFF
TRBJ2-3,TRBV6-6,CASSYRGFGTDTQYF
TRBJ2-2,TRBV19,CASSISAAKTGELFF
TRBJ2-7,TRBV6-1,CASSEAGDHYEQYF
TRBJ1-1,TRBV27,CASSPIRVMNTEAFF
TRBJ1-4,TRBV7-9,CASSFTDRRNEKLFF
TRBJ2-7,TRBV28,CASSLGTATYEQYF
TRBJ1-3,TRBV7-2,CASSPTGGANTIYF
TRBJ1-1,TRBV6-2/TRBV6-3,CASSTGPQEAFF
TRBJ1-4,TRBV7-2,CASSLALFSRNNEKLFF
TRBJ1-4,TRBV20-1,CSARDYVGLPQGRGEKLFF
TRBJ2-2,TRBV7-2,CASSLRRGRVITGELFF
TRBJ2-1,TRBV11-1,CASSKDSYSYNEQFF
TRBJ2-1,TRBV4-1,CASSQVRAGGRSYNEQFF
TRBJ2-3,TRBV18,CASSPLRQGGWGTDTQYF
TRBJ2-1,TRBV28,CASSQGTTGQFF
TRBJ2-2,TRBV6-5,CASSSRVLPDTGELFF
TRBJ2-7,TRBV7-2,CASSFGQGLDEQYF
TRBJ2-5,TRBV12-3/TRBV12-4,CASSQPSDPQETQYF
TRBJ1-1,TRBV11-2,CASSLVQGPGMNTEAFF
TRBJ2-1,TRBV6-1,CATGTRKFNEQFF
TRBJ1-1,TRBV7-9,CASSFDSGRPGTEAFF
TRBJ1-1,TRBV19,CASSIAALPPLFNTEAFF
TRBJ2-2,TRBV6-6,CASSDRGRFTGELFF
TRBJ2-4,TRBV10-3,CAISGTGLAKNIQYF
TRBJ2-3,TRBV27,CASIPPQDLPSTDTQYF
TRBJ2-3,TRBV7-9,CASSFITDTQYF
TRBJ2-1,TRBV29-1,CSVPWTGETYNEQFF
TRBJ1-1,TRBV6-1,CASRLTGTSYTEAFF